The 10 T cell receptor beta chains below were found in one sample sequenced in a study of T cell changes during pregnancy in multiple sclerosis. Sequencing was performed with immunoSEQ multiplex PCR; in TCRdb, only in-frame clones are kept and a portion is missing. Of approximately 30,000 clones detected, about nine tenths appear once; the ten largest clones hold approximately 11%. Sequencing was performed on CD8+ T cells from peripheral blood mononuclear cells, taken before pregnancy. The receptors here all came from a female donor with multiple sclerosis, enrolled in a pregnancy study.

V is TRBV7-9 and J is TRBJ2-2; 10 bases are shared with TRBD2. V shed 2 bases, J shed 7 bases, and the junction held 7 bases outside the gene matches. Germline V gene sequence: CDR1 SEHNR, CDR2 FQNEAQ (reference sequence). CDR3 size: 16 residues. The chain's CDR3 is CASSLPASGSRGELFF. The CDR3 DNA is TGTGCCAGCAGCTTACCGGCTAGCGGGAGTCGCGGGGAGCTGTTTTTT.

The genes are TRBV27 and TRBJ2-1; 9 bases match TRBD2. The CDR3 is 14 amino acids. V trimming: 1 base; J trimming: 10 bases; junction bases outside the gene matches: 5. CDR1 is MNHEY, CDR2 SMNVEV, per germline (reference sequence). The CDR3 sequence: CASSLFPSGKEQFF. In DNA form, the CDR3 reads TGTGCCAGCAGTTTATTTCCTAGCGGGAAGGAGCAGTTCTTC.

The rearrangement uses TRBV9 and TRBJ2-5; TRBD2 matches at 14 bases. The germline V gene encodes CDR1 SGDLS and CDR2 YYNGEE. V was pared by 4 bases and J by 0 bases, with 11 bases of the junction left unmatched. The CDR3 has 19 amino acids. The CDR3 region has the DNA TGTGCCAGCAGCAAGGTTGGGACTAGCGGGGGCCGGTACCAAGAGACCCAGTACTTC. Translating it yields CASSKVGTSGGRYQETQYF.

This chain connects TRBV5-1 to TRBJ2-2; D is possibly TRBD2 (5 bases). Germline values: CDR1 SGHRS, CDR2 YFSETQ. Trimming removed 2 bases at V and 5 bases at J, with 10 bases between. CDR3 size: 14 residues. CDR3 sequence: CASSLGLETGELFF. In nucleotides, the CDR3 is TGCGCCAGCAGCTTAGGACTTGAGACCGGGGAGCTGTTTTTT.

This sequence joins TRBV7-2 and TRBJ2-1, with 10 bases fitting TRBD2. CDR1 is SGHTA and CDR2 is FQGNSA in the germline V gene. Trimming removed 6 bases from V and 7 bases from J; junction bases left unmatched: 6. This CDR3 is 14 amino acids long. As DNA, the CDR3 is TGTGCCAGCAGTCTTAGCGGGGGGTGGAATGAGCAGTTCTTC. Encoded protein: CASSLSGGWNEQFF.

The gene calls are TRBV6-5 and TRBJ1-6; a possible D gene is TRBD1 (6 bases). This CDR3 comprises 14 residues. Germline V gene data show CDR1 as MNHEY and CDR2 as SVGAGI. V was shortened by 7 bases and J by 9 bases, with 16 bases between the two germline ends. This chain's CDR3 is CASTSRGLGSPLHF. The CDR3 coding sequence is TGTGCCAGCACCTCGCGGGGGCTGGGTTCACCCCTCCACTTT.

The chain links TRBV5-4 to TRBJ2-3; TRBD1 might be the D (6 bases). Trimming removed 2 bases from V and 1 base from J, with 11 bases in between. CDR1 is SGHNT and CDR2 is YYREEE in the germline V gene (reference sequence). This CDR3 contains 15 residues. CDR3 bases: TGTGCCAGCAGCTTCCGGGACATTGGCACAGATACGCAGTATTTT. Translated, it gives CASSFRDIGTDTQYF.

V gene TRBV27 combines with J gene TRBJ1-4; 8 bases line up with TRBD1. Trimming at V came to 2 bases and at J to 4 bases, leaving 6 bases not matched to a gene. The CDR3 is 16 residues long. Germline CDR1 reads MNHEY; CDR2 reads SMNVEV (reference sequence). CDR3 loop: CASSLTGGLINEKLFF. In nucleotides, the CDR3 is TGTGCCAGCAGTTTAACAGGGGGGCTGATTAATGAAAAACTGTTTTTT.

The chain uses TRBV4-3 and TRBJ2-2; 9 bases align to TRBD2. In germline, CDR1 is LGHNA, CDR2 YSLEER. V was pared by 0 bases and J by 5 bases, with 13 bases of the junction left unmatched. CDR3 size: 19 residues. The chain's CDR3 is CASSQDSGGWVFGTGELFF. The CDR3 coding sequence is TGCGCCAGCAGCCAAGATAGCGGGGGTTGGGTTTTTGGAACCGGGGAGCTGTTTTTT.

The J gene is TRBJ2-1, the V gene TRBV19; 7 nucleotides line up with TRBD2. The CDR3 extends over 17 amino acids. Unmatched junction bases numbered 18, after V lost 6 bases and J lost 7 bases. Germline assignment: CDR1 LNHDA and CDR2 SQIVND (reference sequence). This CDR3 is CASRGRAGTPTRNEQFF. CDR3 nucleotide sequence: TGTGCCAGTAGGGGAAGAGCGGGGACCCCCACCCGGAATGAGCAGTTCTTC. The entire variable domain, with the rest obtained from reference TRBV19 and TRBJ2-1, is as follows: DGGITQSPKYLFRKEGQNVTLSCEQNLNHDAMYWYRQDPGQGLRLIYYSQIVNDFQKGDIAEGYSVSREKKESFPLTVTSAQKNPTAFYLCASRGRAGTPTRNEQFFGPGTRLTVL.